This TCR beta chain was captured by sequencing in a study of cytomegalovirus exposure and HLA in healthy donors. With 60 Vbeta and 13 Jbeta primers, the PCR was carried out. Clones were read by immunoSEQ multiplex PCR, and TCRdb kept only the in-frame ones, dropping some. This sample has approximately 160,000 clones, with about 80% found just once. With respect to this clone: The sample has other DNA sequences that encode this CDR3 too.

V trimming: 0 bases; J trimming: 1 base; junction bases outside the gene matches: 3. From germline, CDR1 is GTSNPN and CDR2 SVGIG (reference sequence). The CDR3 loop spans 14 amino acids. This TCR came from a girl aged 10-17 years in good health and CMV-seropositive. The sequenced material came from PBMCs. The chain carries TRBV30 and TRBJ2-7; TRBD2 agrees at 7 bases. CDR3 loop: CAWSVGGSSYEQYF. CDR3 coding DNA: TGTGCCTGGAGTGTTGGCGGGAGTTCCTACGAGCAGTACTTC.